This T cell receptor (beta chain) was identified during a study of Ad26.COV2.S vaccination and SARS-CoV-2 variants. The wider study: A participant enrolled in the COV1001 Ad26.COV2.S trial arm provided the sample. The authors gave Ad26.COV2.S intramuscularly, either once or twice 56 days apart.

The CDR3 runs 12 residues. With 7 bases clipped from V and 4 bases from J, the junction kept 4 bases outside the gene matches. This clone was observed once. The same CDR3 can be traced to other DNA sequences in this sample. Using immunoSEQ multiplex PCR, the repertoire was profiled, and TCRdb retains in-frame clones only, with some absent. The sample lists 360,000 or so clones, around 87% occurring once. As for treatment: around 19 received Ad26.COV2.S at low or high dose, single or two shots; a few received placebo; per-sample allocation not given. Each sample was drawn 63 days after the first injection (of vaccine or placebo).

Material: peripheral blood, obtained in a trial of Ad26.COV2.S vaccine versus placebo. The TCR comes from a person between 18 and 59 years old who received the Ad26.COV2.S COVID-19 vaccine or a placebo. The chain employs TRBV12-3 or TRBV12-4 and TRBJ2-7; 7 bases fit TRBD2. Here the CDR3 reads CASTSGGYEQYF. The CDR3 nucleotides are TGTGCCAGCACCTCCGGGGGGTACGAGCAGTACTTC.